One sample yielded the 15 T cell receptor beta chains listed below, sequenced in a study of control samples from healthy donors and cancer patients. The data were produced by immunoSEQ multiplex PCR, yet TCRdb's version contains in-frame clones alone and is incomplete. The sample has approximately 140,000 clones, approximately 93% seen once. Material for sequencing was blood. These receptors came from a young man in good health.

This rearrangement joins TRBV13 to TRBJ2-1, with 10 bases identical to TRBD2. The CDR3 is 15 residues long. The V and J ends lost 3 bases and 9 bases, in that order; junction bases with no gene match: 8. Germline V gene sequence: CDR1 PRHDT, CDR2 FYEKMQ (reference sequence). The CDR3 sequence: CASSLGPSGGGEQFF. The CDR3 DNA sequence: TGTGCCAGCAGCTTGGGTCCTAGCGGGGGTGGTGAGCAGTTCTTC.

The chain links TRBV11-2 to TRBJ2-7; D may be TRBD2 (5 bases). This CDR3 has 15 amino acids. The germline gives CDR1 SGHAT, CDR2 FQNNGV. V gave up 1 base and J gave up 4 bases, with 14 bases separating them. The chain's CDR3 is CASSLAQLGSYEQYF. The CDR3 DNA sequence: TGTGCCAGCAGCTTAGCTCAACTAGGATCTTACGAGCAGTACTTC.

This chain links TRBV7-9 with TRBJ2-7, with 8 bases lining up with TRBD2. The CDR3 is 15 residues long. Looked up from germline, CDR1 is SEHNR and CDR2 is FQNEAQ (reference sequence). The trim removed 2 bases at V and 5 bases at J, leaving 8 bases unmatched. Written as DNA, the CDR3 is TGTGCCAGCAGCTTATCGGGACTAGGCGAGAACGAGCAGTACTTC. This translates into CASSLSGLGENEQYF.

In its sample, this clone was seen a few times. The rearrangement uses TRBV11-2 and TRBJ1-6, with unresolved D. The CDR3 runs 13 residues. Germline V lookup: CDR1 SGHAT, CDR2 FQNNGV. V was cut by 0 bases and J by 13 bases, with 10 bases left in between. CDR3: CASSLELLGPLHF. CDR3 DNA: TGTGCCAGCAGCTTAGAACTCCTAGGGCCCCTCCACTTT.

The chain is built from TRBV6-6 and TRBJ1-1; D not resolved. Germline CDR1 and CDR2: MNHNY and SVGAGI (reference sequence). The CDR3 is 14 amino acids. Trimming shortened V by 5 bases and J by 6 bases, and 16 bases separated the two germline ends. Here the CDR3 reads CASSPRAGGAEAFF. The CDR3 DNA sequence: TGTGCCAGCAGTCCCCGCGCAGGTGGAGCTGAAGCTTTCTTT.

The rearrangement links TRBV4-2 to TRBJ2-7; TRBD2 matches at 7 bases. The junction had 6 bases not matched to a gene; V was cut back by 1 base and J by 6 bases. CDR3 length equals 14 residues. CDR1 and CDR2 from the germline V gene are LGHNA and YNFKEQ. CDR3: CASSQGGRGGEQYF. As DNA, the CDR3 is TGTGCCAGCAGCCAAGGAGGGAGGGGAGGCGAGCAGTACTTC.

The chain recombines TRBV4-1 with TRBJ2-3; possible D gene TRBD2, 5 bases. Germline V gives CDR1 MGHRA, CDR2 YSYEKL. This CDR3 has 16 amino acids. Trimming cost V 0 bases and J 0 bases, with 10 bases left between them. CDR3: CASSQEWRSSTDTQYF. DNA of the CDR3: TGCGCCAGCAGCCAAGAATGGAGGTCTAGCACAGATACGCAGTATTTT.

The chain has TRBV9 and TRBJ1-3; no reliable D call. This CDR3 contains 14 residues. Trimming took off 0 bases at V and 0 bases at J, with 4 bases between the two ends. Germline V lookup: CDR1 SGDLS, CDR2 YYNGEE. The CDR3 spells CASSVGVSGNTIYF. The CDR3 DNA reads as TGTGCCAGCAGCGTAGGAGTCTCTGGAAACACCATATATTTT.

This clone was detected only a few times. The chain carries TRBV4-1 and TRBJ2-2, with TRBD2 as a possible D gene (5 bases). The germline gives CDR1 MGHRA, CDR2 YSYEKL. Trimming left V 7 bases short and J 0 bases short, with 18 bases between. The CDR3 is made up of 17 amino acids. The CDR3 DNA reads as TGCGCCAGCAAGGTGGACTCCGGGCAATCGAACACCGGGGAGCTGTTTTTT. It is translated as CASKVDSGQSNTGELFF.

The gene calls are TRBV24-1 and TRBJ2-7, with 9 positions matching TRBD2. Trimming took 1 base from V and 4 from J; bases not matched to a gene: 10. Germline CDR1 KGHDR, CDR2 SFDVKD. This CDR3 comprises 17 residues. CDR3 sequence (DNA): TGTGCCACCAGTGATTTTTTTCGCGGGGGGGCCTGGTACGAGCAGTACTTC. Protein sequence: CATSDFFRGGAWYEQYF.

The rearrangement links TRBV5-6 to TRBJ2-6, with 8 bases matching TRBD1. V lost 4 bases, J lost 0 bases, and 6 bases stayed unmatched. Germline V gives CDR1 SGHDT, CDR2 YYEEEE. There are 17 residues in the CDR3. CDR3 sequence reads: CASSAGTGSSGANVLTF. The DNA for the CDR3 is TGTGCCAGCAGCGCGGGGACAGGTTCCTCTGGGGCCAACGTCCTGACTTTC.

The rearrangement joins TRBV3-1 (or the pseudogene TRBV3-2) to TRBJ1-1; D unclear. The CDR3 loop spans 15 amino acids. Trimming cost V 4 bases and J 1 base, with 13 bases left between them. The germline V gene has CDR1 LGHDT and CDR2 YNNKEL (reference sequence). CDR3 nucleotide sequence: TGTGCCAGCAGCCTACTCTCCCGCAGGAACACTGAAGCTTTCTTT. Amino acid sequence: CASSLLSRRNTEAFF.

This clone was seen just once. The chain joins TRBV28 to TRBJ2-1; D may be TRBD1 (5 bases). The ends were cut back, 3 bases at V and 8 bases at J, with 11 bases in the middle. The CDR3 is made up of 13 amino acids. From germline, CDR1 is MDHEN and CDR2 SYDVKM. The CDR3 DNA reads as TGTGCCAGCAGTTTTTCGTGGGGCGATGAGCAGTTCTTC. Translating gives CASSFSWGDEQFF.

The J gene is TRBJ2-7, the V gene TRBV29-1, with TRBD2 matching over 13 bases. Trimming took 6 bases from V and 4 from J; bases not matched to a gene: 9. Germline values: CDR1 SQVTM, CDR2 ANQGSEA. This CDR3 has 15 amino acids. The CDR3 sequence: CSVFGLAGVWYEQYF. As DNA, the CDR3 is TGCAGCGTATTCGGACTAGCGGGAGTCTGGTACGAGCAGTACTTC.

The CDR3 DNA reads as TGCGCCAGCAGCTTGGGTGGGGGCCCGGACACTGAAGCTTTCTTT. Translated, it gives CASSLGGGPDTEAFF. The chain couples TRBV5-1 to TRBJ1-1; D is possibly TRBD1 (6 bases). CDR1 and CDR2 (germline): SGHRS, YFSETQ. The CDR3 contains 15 residues. Trimming left V 0 bases short and J 3 bases short, with 12 bases between.